Sequencing of this TCR beta chain was carried out in a study of cytomegalovirus exposure and HLA in healthy donors (dated by TCRdb to 2017 to 2019). Regarding the research as a whole: An earlier analysis of roughly 630 of the donors reported 250 to 350 Gb of sequence data and 117 million unique TCR beta sequences from 150 million to 200 million T cells. Using immunosequencing, the study profiled T cell repertoires from about 610 subjects and related those repertoires to cytomegalovirus serostatus. Of the approximately 400 genotyped donors, roughly 80% were placed in the genetic ancestry cluster associated with self-reported Caucasian donors. Genome-wide SNP genotypes for about 65% of the roughly 670 donors were used in a later genetic analysis, which treated that subset as a discovery cohort. On average, roughly 250,000 unique TCR beta nucleotide sequences were sequenced per donor among 300 to 500 genotyped donors of the cohort, with roughly 18% of those sequences being non-productive. In an earlier analysis of about 590 of the donors, high-throughput TCR beta sequencing was used to judge whether each TCR beta V gene segment behaved as functional or pseudogenic. All discovery cohort repertoires had been generated on a single sequencing platform. High-throughput TCR immunosequencing, statistical association of individual TCRs with disease status, and machine learning were combined to predict cytomegalovirus infection status. Typing coverage varied by locus: roughly 620-640 donors for A, B, C, DRB1 and DQB1; 500 to 550 for DQA1; more than 600 for DPA1; roughly 450 for DPB1. The study aimed to test whether cataloging public T cell receptors could reveal signatures of past pathogen exposure. Both class I and class II loci were covered by HLA typing, at four-digit resolution. Several DR-DQ haplotypes were handled as single units for association and clustering because linkage in the cohort was strong. Rather than using new phenotypic data, the later analysis identified candidate immune exposures from TCR beta sequences and from how often those sequences occurred across donors. In a later analysis, previously published TCR beta repertoires from 600 to 850 donors were re-analyzed and high-resolution HLA genotyping was added so that TCR occurrence patterns could be studied. Donor age, sex, ethnicity and CMV serostatus were compiled together with the repertoire data. An early release covering roughly 600 HLA-typed donors comprised about 300 gigabases of sequencing data and tens of millions of unique TCR sequences. Along with the roughly 670-subject first cohort, a separate validation cohort of over a hundred different subjects was used. What the authors observed across the whole study: Most TCR sequences were observed very rarely across donors, whereas some public TCRs were present in many individuals. At a false discovery rate of 0.05, a later analysis linked 16,000 or so TCR beta sequences to specific HLA alleles. Sequencing depth was assumed to be roughly uniform across donors in the presence/absence analyses, though that assumption may not hold. The authors suggested that the approach could potentially be extended to other disease states and immunological phenotypes. The only immune exposure information available for the cohort was CMV serostatus. The earlier analysis of some 540 of the donors excluded seventeen rarely observed V segments, including chromosome 9 orphons, because counts were too low. A cluster of highly shared sequence variants was judged likely to represent a technical artifact of the sequencing pipeline. Correlated functional status among segregating V segments might be attributable to linkage disequilibrium, but an unknown experimental factor could not be ruled out. Some IMGT-functional V segments, including TRBV6-2 and TRBV6-3, could not be told apart with the 87-base-pair reads, so those segments were excluded. According to a later genetic analysis, donors in an Asian-associated ancestry cluster had fewer N-insertions in productive TCRs than the approximately 700-donor mean. When HLA alleles, especially DR and DQ, strongly co-occurred, attributing TCR associations to individual alleles was difficult. A later analysis found that TCR association rates varied across HLA loci, with DRB1 alleles showing the most associated TCRs and HLA-C alleles the fewest. In a later analysis, HLA-associated TCR beta chains were found to be more clonally expanded and to have lower generation probabilities than equally common non-associated chains. V-gene and J-gene trimming of TCR beta chains was associated with a missense DCLRE1C variant in a later genetic analysis, and the association was replicated in an independent cohort. Only TCR beta chains were sequenced in this cohort, and the absence of alpha or paired-chain data limited detectable features. Because some donors lacked HLA typing at each locus, the association tests relied only on the typed subset. An earlier analysis of approximately 600 of the donors showed that most TCR beta V segments appeared in productive rearrangements either about 90% or about 30% of the time, which broadly matched IMGT annotations. In the study, 150 to 200 TCR beta chains were listed as associated with cytomegalovirus. A further reported finding was that TCR beta sequences accurately predicted the HLA-A and HLA-B alleles for most subjects in the first cohort. Cytomegalovirus status was reported to be diagnosed by the classifier with high specificity and sensitivity in both the original and validation cohorts. A later analysis reported that several top co-occurrence clusters appeared linked to parvovirus B19, influenza, CMV and Epstein-Barr virus. In vitro tests confirmed that three of the cytomegalovirus-associated TCR beta chains recognize cytomegalovirus antigens. In a later analysis, most CMV-associated TCR beta chains were found to appear HLA-restricted, with HLA associations seemingly driven largely by CMV exposure.

The CDR3 covers 15 residues, taking in both the cysteine and the phenylalanine. Only the CDR3 DNA stays, 45 bases, in frame from base 1. The germline V gene yields MNHNS for CDR1 and SASEGT for CDR2. Trimming takes 6 bases off V and 5 bases off J; junction bases not matched to a gene: 8. In regard to this clone: Its target antigen remains unknown. No base quality values were provided; no much bigger clone lies one nucleotide off.

The cohort consisted of 600 to 700 healthy bone marrow donors. All cohort members were sampled while nominally healthy, although unrecorded immune exposures were likely present. The donor was CMV seronegative and belonged to the group of several hundred seronegative cohort members. Each donor provided a peripheral blood sample, and peripheral blood mononuclear cells were used for TCR beta sequencing. Genomic DNA extraction from the blood cell samples was performed with the Qiagen DNeasy Blood Extraction Kit. Libraries were built with the immunoSEQ multiplex PCR assay. The multiplex PCR relied on a mix of 60 forward primers for TCR Vbeta segments and 13 reverse primers for TCR Jbeta segments. Amplification of the CDR3 region of rearranged TCR beta genes was performed with a multiplex PCR assay on genomic DNA. The amplified TCR beta libraries were sequenced on the Illumina HiSeq System as 87-base-pair reads. The study's own analysis went as follows. In a later analysis, roughly 80 million unique TCR beta chains were counted across the approximately 670 repertoires, and around 10 million of these chains were shared by at least two donors. To remove PCR and sequencing errors, raw reads were error-corrected and collapsed into unique sequences using a nearest-neighbor algorithm that merged closely related sequences. To assign V, D and J gene segments, CDR3 sequences were aligned to IMGT reference sequences. For a sequence to be retained, at least a six-nucleotide match to both a V gene segment and a J gene segment was required. Rearrangements were classified as productive when the CDR3 lacked stop codons and remained in frame with V and J, and all other rearrangements were classified as non-productive. Following IMGT convention, CDR3 was defined as the stretch from the second conserved V-encoded cysteine up to the conserved J-encoded phenylalanine. In an earlier analysis of around 600 of the donors, sequences lacking an unambiguous match to a single V gene segment were excluded. An earlier analysis of fewer than 750 of the donors called V segments functional above 56.7% productive rearrangements and segregating when the between-donor standard deviation exceeded 5%. A statistical classification framework was developed to diagnose cytomegalovirus status using the catalog of TCR beta chain sequences. In a later analysis, V and J genes were assigned by comparing TCR nucleotide sequences against IMGT/GENE-DB human TR gene sequences. Using the TCRdist pipeline, a later analysis assigned CDR3 sequences along with most-parsimonious VDJ recombination scenarios. A later analysis defined each TCR beta chain by its CDR3 amino acid sequence plus V-gene family, and excluded reads lacking a unique V-gene family. In a later analysis, around 650 highly shared, low-generation-probability nucleotide sequences were removed to address suspected cross-contamination and a sequencing artifact. For each public chain, a later analysis derived a clonal expansion index from normalized ranks of inferred template counts within each repertoire. In a later analysis, generation probabilities were computed with a VDJ recombination model fitted to out-of-frame rearrangements, and the resulting probabilities were checked against IGoR. A later analysis scored TCR-TCR, TCR-HLA and TCR-CMV co-occurrence with hypergeometric tests, applying a repertoire-size bias correction to TCR pairs. To estimate false discovery rates, a later analysis permuted the HLA or CMV assignments 20 times. In a later analysis, co-occurring TCRs were grouped using DBSCAN, with TCRdist sequence similarity added in when clustering inside HLA-allele-positive subsets. Repertoires with fewer than 30,000 or more than 120,000 public chains, plus five repertoires with anomalous nucleotide sharing, were excluded from co-occurrence clustering. Drawn from immuneACCESS, this table holds only the in-frame rearrangements with V and J called that TCRdb kept. Clones are partly lost; checked studies trace under half to an unresolved V gene and leave the rest unexplained. That table supplies the V and J calls and clone size; D and trimming were determined from the DNA. The table for this sample lists roughly 100,000 clones; under 85% of them were counted only once. 1% to 1.5% of the sample comes from the top ten.

Sample: PBMCs. The rearranged chain carries TRBV6-1 and TRBJ2-2; 8 junctional bases match TRBD1. The receptor was derived from a middle-aged man in good health and CMV-seronegative. The CDR3 amino acid sequence is: CASRPQGAGTGELFF. The nucleotide sequence reads as follows: TGTGCCAGCAGGCCTCAGGGGGCGGGGACCGGGGAGCTGTTTTTT.